One and the same sample provided the 25 T cell receptor beta chains below, sequenced in a study of CD8+ T cells in alopecia areata. It was cDNA, reverse transcribed from extracted RNA, that served as the sequencing template. Sequenced by immunoSEQ multiplex PCR; TCRdb stores in-frame clones only, minus some. This sample has 45,000 to 70,000 clones, with around 96% found just once. Sequencing was performed on CD8+ T cells sorted from blood, taken at week 0. These TCRs come from a human donor with alopecia areata.

V usage is TRBV4-3 and J usage is TRBJ2-7; D gene unclear. Germline V gives CDR1 LGHNA, CDR2 YSLEER. Trimming pared 0 bases from V and 6 bases from J, leaving 9 bases between. CDR3 length equals 13 residues. Here the CDR3 DNA reads TGCGCCAGCAGCCAAGATCAAGTTAGCGAGCAGTACTTC. Protein: CASSQDQVSEQYF.

J is TRBJ2-1 and V is TRBV7-2, with D possibly TRBD2 on 7 matching bases. Trimming removed 1 base from V and 2 bases from J, with 9 bases in between. CDR1 and CDR2 (germline): SGHTA, FQGNSA. This CDR3 has 15 residues. CDR3 protein: CASSLGGGPYNEQFF. The CDR3 nucleotides read TGTGCCAGCAGCTTAGGGGGGGGCCCCTACAATGAGCAGTTCTTC.

The rearrangement links TRBV6-1 to TRBJ2-7; D is possibly TRBD2 (5 bases). Trimming pared 6 bases from V and 3 bases from J, leaving 9 bases between. The CDR3 consists of 12 residues. Germline CDR1 reads MNHNS; CDR2 reads SASEGT. This chain's CDR3 is CASSPRGYEQYF. The CDR3 DNA reads TGTGCCAGCAGCCCACGGGGCTACGAGCAGTACTTC.

The chain joins TRBV20-1 to TRBJ2-7; D ambiguous. The CDR3 has 11 amino acids. Germline loops: CDR1 DFQATT, CDR2 SNEGSKA (reference sequence). The V gene lost 2 bases and the J gene lost 6 bases, with 8 bases spanning the gap. CDR3 protein: CSARPASEQYF. CDR3 coding DNA: TGCAGTGCTAGACCAGCGAGCGAGCAGTACTTC.

The rearrangement joins TRBV7-9 to TRBJ2-1, with 10 bases fitting TRBD2. Trimming at V came to 5 bases and at J to 10 bases, leaving 5 bases not matched to a gene. The CDR3 is made up of 13 amino acids. Germline loops: CDR1 SEHNR, CDR2 FQNEAQ (reference sequence). In nucleotides, the CDR3 is TGTGCCAGCAGCCAAGCGGGGGGGCAGGAGCAGTTCTTC. Amino acids: CASSQAGGQEQFF.

CDR3 sequence: CASSLFSDYEQYF. CDR3 DNA: TGTGCCAGCAGTTTATTTTCAGACTACGAGCAGTACTTC. This sequence joins TRBV27 and TRBJ2-7; no clear D. This CDR3 has 13 residues. The V and J ends lost 1 base and 3 bases respectively, with 7 bases between them. From germline, CDR1 is MNHEY and CDR2 SMNVEV (reference sequence).

The chain is built from TRBV29-1 and TRBJ1-2; D remains ambiguous. CDR1 SQVTM and CDR2 ANQGSEA come from the germline V gene. The CDR3 runs to 12 residues. V lost 5 bases, J lost 3 bases, and 10 bases lay in between. The CDR3 spells CSVYGEHYGYTF. DNA of the CDR3: TGCAGCGTTTATGGGGAACACTATGGCTACACCTTC.

V is TRBV29-1 and J is TRBJ2-7; D gene ambiguous. The CDR3 consists of 11 residues. Trimming stripped 5 bases from V and 1 base from J, with 6 bases between. CDR1 and CDR2 (germline): SQVTM, ANQGSEA. In nucleotides, the CDR3 is TGCAGCGTTTATGATTCCTACGAGCAGTACTTC. Translating it yields CSVYDSYEQYF.

The V and J genes are TRBV19 and TRBJ2-2; 7 bases match TRBD1. The trim removed 7 bases at V and 1 base at J, leaving 3 bases unmatched. The CDR3 has 14 residues. Germline CDR1 and CDR2: LNHDA and SQIVND (reference sequence). In nucleotides, the CDR3 is TGTGCCAGTATGAGGGACAGGAACACCGGGGAGCTGTTTTTT. Residues: CASMRDRNTGELFF.

V and J are TRBV2 and TRBJ2-1, with a possible D match to TRBD1 (7 bases). CDR1 is SNHLY and CDR2 is FYNNEI in the germline V gene. Trimming took 7 bases from V and 2 from J, leaving 9 bases between them. This CDR3 has 13 residues. The CDR3 nucleotides are TGTGCCAGCACAGGGGGGACCTACAATGAGCAGTTCTTC. Residues: CASTGGTYNEQFF. The whole variable domain, filled in from reference TRBV2 and TRBJ2-1, reads EPEVTQTPSHQVTQMGQEVILRCVPISNHLYFYWYRQILGQKVEFLVSFYNNEISEKSEIFDDQFSVERPDGSNFTLKIRSTKLEDSAMYFCASTGGTYNEQFFGPGTRLTVL.

The count of this clone is one. The rearrangement uses TRBV30 and TRBJ1-1, with 9 nucleotides matching TRBD1. Trimming at V came to 4 bases and at J to 1 base, leaving 7 bases not matched to a gene. The CDR3 has 15 amino acids. The germline gives CDR1 GTSNPN, CDR2 SVGIG (reference sequence). CDR3 protein: CAWTPGTGWNTEAFF. CDR3 bases: TGTGCCTGGACCCCCGGGACAGGGTGGAACACTGAAGCTTTCTTT.

The chain is built from TRBV7-2 and TRBJ2-3, with D tentatively TRBD1 (5 bases). CDR3 length: 15 amino acids. Germline V CDR1 and CDR2: SGHTA, FQGNSA. The V gene lost 3 bases and the J gene lost 4 bases, with 14 bases spanning the gap. CDR3 in DNA: TGTGCCAGCAGCTTCTCGTTGGGGCTCGCAGATACGCAGTATTTT. Its translation is CASSFSLGLADTQYF.

This chain joins TRBV5-8 and TRBJ2-7, with TRBD2 identical over 10 bases. Looked up from germline, CDR1 is SGHTS and CDR2 is YDEGEE. With V trimmed by 4 bases and J by 7 bases, 14 bases remained unmatched. CDR3 size: 16 residues. The CDR3 sequence is CASSLGRSGGPEEQYF. CDR3 DNA: TGTGCCAGCAGCCTGGGGCGTAGCGGGGGGCCGGAGGAGCAGTACTTC.

This chain uses TRBV12-5 with TRBJ2-7, with D possibly matching TRBD2 (6 bases). This CDR3 is 11 amino acids long. V shed 5 bases and J shed 4 bases, with 6 bases lying between them. Germline assignment: CDR1 LGHNT and CDR2 FRNRAP. The CDR3 coding sequence is TGTGCTAGTGGTGCGGGGTACGAGCAGTACTTC. This gives the protein CASGAGYEQYF.

This clone has just a few counts. The chain is built from TRBV7-9 and TRBJ1-5; D may be TRBD1 (6 bases). Germline V gives CDR1 SEHNR, CDR2 FQNEAQ (reference sequence). Trimming took 5 bases from V and 7 from J, leaving 18 bases between them. The CDR3 is 15 amino acids. In DNA form, the CDR3 reads TGTGCCAGCAGCACAGCCGGGACAAAGGACCAGCCCCAGCATTTT. Protein: CASSTAGTKDQPQHF.

The chain couples TRBV10-3 to TRBJ1-6; no firm D call. The CDR3 spans 15 residues. With 2 bases removed from V and 14 bases from J, the gap between germline ends came to 19 bases. CDR1 is ENHRY, CDR2 SYGVKD, per germline. CDR3 in DNA: TGTGCCATCAGTGAGCAGTGGAGGCCAACGATGGCCCTCCACTTT. Protein: CAISEQWRPTMALHF.

The chain carries TRBV5-1 and TRBJ2-1, with 7 nucleotides matching TRBD2. Germline V lookup: CDR1 SGHRS, CDR2 YFSETQ. The length of the CDR3 is 15 residues. The trim removed 3 bases at V and 4 bases at J, leaving 7 bases unmatched. CDR3 DNA sequence: TGCGCCAGCAGCTCTTCCGGGACTAATTACAATGAGCAGTTCTTC. Translation gives CASSSSGTNYNEQFF.

The chain combines TRBV4-1 with TRBJ2-7, with a weak D call TRBD1 (6 bases). The length of the CDR3 is 14 residues. V lost 1 base to trimming and J lost 0 bases, with 7 bases between them. The germline gives CDR1 MGHRA, CDR2 YSYEKL. The CDR3 region is CASSQARGSYEQYF. The CDR3 DNA follows: TGCGCCAGCAGCCAAGCCAGGGGCTCCTACGAGCAGTACTTC.

V gene TRBV4-1 combines with J gene TRBJ2-7, with D uncertain. Germline lookup yields CDR1 MGHRA and CDR2 YSYEKL. This CDR3 has 14 residues. The V and J ends lost 2 bases and 5 bases respectively, with 13 bases between them. The CDR3 nucleotides read TGCGCCAGCAGCCAACTAGGGTCACAAAACGAGCAGTACTTC. Amino acids: CASSQLGSQNEQYF.

The chain recombines TRBV6-5 with TRBJ2-1, with D perhaps matching TRBD2 (6 bases). Per germline, CDR1 MNHEY and CDR2 SVGAGI. V was cut by 5 bases and J by 7 bases, with 12 bases left in between. There are 13 residues in the CDR3. The CDR3 reads CASSTSGRNEQFF. CDR3 nucleotides: TGTGCCAGCAGTACCTCAGGGAGGAATGAGCAGTTCTTC.

The chain combines TRBV5-6 with TRBJ1-2, with D possibly being TRBD1 (5 bases). V was clipped by 1 base and J by 5 bases, with 18 bases between them. Germline loops: CDR1 SGHDT, CDR2 YYEEEE. This CDR3 has 16 residues. This CDR3 is CASSLPGPAGRYGYTF. CDR3 sequence (DNA): TGTGCCAGCAGCTTGCCGGGGCCGGCAGGGCGATATGGCTACACCTTC.

V usage is TRBV4-3 and J usage is TRBJ2-7, with D unclear. Germline V gene data show CDR1 as LGHNA and CDR2 as YSLEER. Trimming cost V 0 bases and J 6 bases, with 9 bases left between them. The CDR3 has 13 residues. The CDR3 here is CASSQESGGEQYF. CDR3 bases: TGCGCCAGCAGCCAAGAGAGTGGCGGCGAGCAGTACTTC.

The V and J genes are TRBV5-1 and TRBJ2-2, with TRBD2 identical over 8 bases. The ends lost 3 bases at V and 4 bases at J; junction bases unmatched: 5. CDR1 is SGHRS, CDR2 YFSETQ, per germline. CDR3 length: 15 residues. The CDR3 nucleotides read TGCGCCAGCAGCTATCGGAGCGGGGGCACCGGGGAGCTGTTTTTT. Amino acid sequence: CASSYRSGGTGELFF.

The chain recombines TRBV9 with TRBJ2-3; the D call may be TRBD1 or TRBD2 (5 bases each). Germline V gene sequence: CDR1 SGDLS, CDR2 YYNGEE. V lost 1 base and J lost 2, with 11 bases in between. The CDR3 has 15 residues. DNA of the CDR3: TGTGCCAGCAGCGTATTTTCGGGGCACACAGATACGCAGTATTTT. It is translated as CASSVFSGHTDTQYF.

This chain links TRBV10-3 with TRBJ2-7; 8 positions agree with TRBD1. The trim removed 8 bases at V and 0 bases at J, leaving 9 bases unmatched. The CDR3 is 15 residues long. Germline values: CDR1 ENHRY, CDR2 SYGVKD. The CDR3 DNA reads as TGTGCCATCGGGGGGACAGGATCGGCCTCCTACGAGCAGTACTTC. Translation: CAIGGTGSASYEQYF.